This TCR beta chain was sequenced during a study of blood T cell repertoires in COVID-19. On the study more broadly: Sites in the United States, Italy and Spain provided acute and convalescent COVID-19 samples. The analysed material was cDNA or gDNA that came from T cells, B-cell-depleted T cells, or PBMCs.

Methods used by the authors: Counts of nucleated cells, estimated from reference gene primer amplification, were obtained. Profiled with immunoSEQ multiplex PCR; TCRdb holds only in-frame clones, not every one. That table gives V, J and clone size, and the DNA gave D and trimming. Among some 74,000 clones listed, around nine tenths were seen once. The V end was cut by 6 bases, the J end by 5 bases, with 16 bases between. CDR3 length: 14 residues. Germline assignment: CDR1 MNHEY and CDR2 SMNVEV (reference sequence). The chain is built from TRBV27 and TRBJ1-2, with D tentatively TRBD1 (5 bases). Sequenced sample: peripheral blood. This TCR came from a man aged 50-59 years with active COVID-19. Here the CDR3 reads CASSSGGELYGYTF. CDR3 sequence (DNA): TGTGCCAGCAGCAGCGGGGGGGAATTGTATGGCTACACCTTC.